These 29 T cell receptor beta chains were sequenced from one sample in a study of graft-versus-host responses after intestinal transplantation (dated by TCRdb to about 2021). The library was produced with the immunoSEQ multiplex PCR assay. The clones in this table, taken by TCRdb from immuneACCESS, are in-frame only. Not every clone is retained; where verified, under half of the shortfall comes from an unresolved V gene, and the cause of the rest is unknown. For this sample there are about 39,000 clones; more than 80% appear just once. The top ten clones comprise 3.6% of the sample. The starting material was PBMCs, obtained 734 days after intestinal transplantation. The receptors were gathered from a human patient who received an intestinal transplant, so some T cells may come from the graft donor.

This chain uses TRBV6-6 with TRBJ2-1, with D tentatively TRBD2 (6 bases). Trimming removed 8 bases at V and 2 bases at J, with 7 bases between. CDR1 and CDR2 (germline): MNHNY, SVGAGI (reference sequence). This CDR3 region has 12 residues. The CDR3 region has the DNA TGTGCCAGCGGAGGGGCCTACAATGAGCAGTTCTTC. Translation gives CASGGAYNEQFF.

V and J are TRBV7-3 and TRBJ2-7; D not resolved. Trimming left V 1 base short and J 3 bases short, with 16 bases between. Germline V gene data show CDR1 as SGHTA and CDR2 as FQGTGA. The CDR3 sequence is 16 residues long. The CDR3 loop reads CASSLNFGQDLYEQYF. The CDR3 DNA sequence: TGTGCCAGCAGCTTAAATTTCGGTCAGGACCTCTACGAGCAGTACTTC.

The chain combines TRBV19 with TRBJ1-1; 11 bases are a match to TRBD1. The CDR3 is 13 residues long. J gave up 7 bases and V 5 bases, and 3 bases lay outside the gene matches. CDR1 LNHDA and CDR2 SQIVND come from the germline V gene (reference sequence). The CDR3 coding sequence is TGTGCCAGTAGTCCGGGACAGGGGGATGAAGCTTTCTTT. Its translation: CASSPGQGDEAFF.

This chain joins TRBV6-1 and TRBJ1-3; D gene uncertain. Trimming left V 2 bases short and J 0 bases short, with 5 bases between. Germline V lookup: CDR1 MNHNS, CDR2 SASEGT. The CDR3 totals 14 residues. The CDR3: CASSESFSGNTIYF. For the CDR3, the DNA is TGTGCCAGCAGTGAAAGCTTCTCTGGAAACACCATATATTTT.

The V call is TRBV5-6, the J call TRBJ2-1; D may match TRBD1 or TRBD2 (5 bases each). V was clipped by 4 bases and J by 4 bases, with 12 bases between them. CDR1 SGHDT and CDR2 YYEEEE come from the germline V gene. The CDR3 has 14 residues. The CDR3 is CASSTGTGYNEQFF. In DNA form, the CDR3 reads TGTGCCAGCAGCACCGGGACGGGATACAATGAGCAGTTCTTC.

In DNA, the CDR3 is TGCGCCAGCAGCCTCCAAGCGCGGACTAGCGGGGGCCTTCAGAGCACAGATACGCAGTATTTT. It codes for CASSLQARTSGGLQSTDTQYF. This chain joins TRBV4-1 and TRBJ2-3, with 13 bases identical to TRBD2. With V trimmed by 4 bases and J by 0 bases, 16 bases remained unmatched. Per the germline V gene, CDR1 is MGHRA and CDR2 is YSYEKL. The CDR3 consists of 21 residues.

This chain connects TRBV2 to TRBJ2-7; 7 nucleotides align to TRBD1. Germline assignment: CDR1 SNHLY and CDR2 FYNNEI. CDR3 size: 14 residues. Unmatched junction bases numbered 7, after V lost 7 bases and J lost 1 base. The chain's CDR3 is CASMVDRTSYEQYF. The CDR3 nucleotides are TGTGCCAGCATGGTGGACAGGACGTCCTACGAGCAGTACTTC.

V and J are TRBV7-9 and TRBJ1-5, with TRBD1 matching 7 bases. Trimming at V came to 5 bases and at J to 7 bases, leaving 11 bases not matched to a gene. This CDR3 comprises 15 residues. Germline CDR1 and CDR2: SEHNR and FQNEAQ (reference sequence). Here the CDR3 DNA reads TGTGCCAGCAGCCTTGGGACAGCATTAAGGCAGCCCCAGCATTTT. Amino acid sequence: CASSLGTALRQPQHF.

This chain connects TRBV27 to TRBJ2-7, with a possible D match to TRBD1 (6 bases). This CDR3 has 16 residues. Trimming pared 5 bases from V and 4 bases from J, leaving 21 bases between. Germline lookup yields CDR1 MNHEY and CDR2 SMNVEV (reference sequence). DNA for the CDR3: TGTGCCAGCAGTCCCGCCGCAGGGGAAGCTTTATACGAGCAGTACTTC. It is translated as CASSPAAGEALYEQYF.

The genes are TRBV7-9 and TRBJ2-5; D unclear. CDR1 and CDR2 (germline): SEHNR, FQNEAQ (reference sequence). The CDR3 runs to 13 residues. The V gene lost 2 bases and the J gene lost 4 bases, with 8 bases spanning the gap. The CDR3 region has the DNA TGTGCCAGCAGCTTAACGGCCGTAGAGACCCAGTACTTC. It is translated as CASSLTAVETQYF.

The chain is built from TRBV7-6 and TRBJ1-3, with D unresolved. This CDR3 spans 17 amino acids. The V end lost 2 bases, the J end lost 3 bases, and 17 bases lay between the germline ends. CDR1 is SGHVS and CDR2 is FNYEAQ in the germline V gene. Here the CDR3 DNA reads TGTGCCAGCAGCTTAAGGTCGATAGGTTCTTATGGAAACACCATATATTTT. Amino acid sequence: CASSLRSIGSYGNTIYF.

V usage is TRBV5-6 and J usage is TRBJ1-1; no clear D. The V end was cut by 0 bases, the J end by 0 bases, with 3 bases between. This CDR3 is built from 13 residues. The germline V gene encodes CDR1 SGHDT and CDR2 YYEEEE. For the CDR3, the DNA is TGTGCCAGCAGCTTGGTAATGAACACTGAAGCTTTCTTT. Encoded protein: CASSLVMNTEAFF.

The chain is built from TRBV6-5 and TRBJ2-3; D unresolved. Trimming removed 0 bases from V and 0 bases from J, with 7 bases in between. This CDR3 spans 15 amino acids. Germline V gene sequence: CDR1 MNHEY, CDR2 SVGAGI. CDR3 loop: CASSYSVLSTDTQYF. The CDR3, as DNA: TGTGCCAGCAGTTACTCAGTCTTAAGCACAGATACGCAGTATTTT.

This chain uses TRBV6-5 with TRBJ1-3; D is undetermined. The CDR3 is 14 amino acids. Germline CDR1 is MNHEY and CDR2 is SVGAGI. Trimming took 8 bases from V and 0 from J, leaving 11 bases between them. The CDR3 loop is CASLGRNSGNTIYF. CDR3 sequence (DNA): TGTGCCAGCCTCGGCAGAAACTCTGGAAACACCATATATTTT.

The V and J genes are TRBV5-1 and TRBJ2-4, with a tentative D call TRBD2 (5 bases). This CDR3 has 19 amino acids. Germline V gives CDR1 SGHRS, CDR2 YFSETQ. The V end lost 0 bases, the J end lost 2 bases, and 21 bases lay between the germline ends. The chain's CDR3 is CASSLAGVRGFSSKNIQYF. DNA for the CDR3: TGCGCCAGCAGCTTGGCCGGCGTACGGGGATTCTCCTCCAAAAACATTCAGTACTTC.

The chain joins TRBV6-1 to TRBJ1-5; D remains ambiguous. The CDR3 extends over 14 amino acids. Germline lookup yields CDR1 MNHNS and CDR2 SASEGT. The ends were cut back, 6 bases at V and 2 bases at J, with 11 bases in the middle. This chain's CDR3 is CASSNVLGNQPQHF. The CDR3 bases are TGTGCCAGCAGCAACGTTTTGGGCAATCAGCCCCAGCATTTT.

This clone was detected once. Compared with germline, one end of the junction differs, possibly owing to a read error. The chain employs TRBV5-1 and TRBJ1-2; D possibly corresponds to TRBD1 (6 bases). Germline CDR1 SGHRS, CDR2 YFSETQ. This CDR3 contains 13 residues. The CDR3 DNA sequence: TGCGCCAGCAGTTTGGGGGCAGTTGGTGGCTACACCTTC. It translates to CASSLGAVGGYTF.

The chain couples TRBV10-3 to TRBJ2-1, with 8 bases lining up with TRBD1. V lost 4 bases to trimming and J lost 9 bases; unmatched junction nucleotides: 20. From germline, CDR1 is ENHRY and CDR2 SYGVKD. The CDR3 is 18 residues long. CDR3 protein: CAISGPQPPGQASGEQFF. The CDR3 bases are TGTGCCATCAGTGGGCCTCAACCCCCGGGACAGGCATCAGGTGAGCAGTTCTTC.

The chain carries TRBV6-5 and TRBJ2-5, with unresolved D. Germline V gene data show CDR1 as MNHEY and CDR2 as SVGAGI. The CDR3 runs 14 residues. V was shortened by 0 bases and J by 1 base, with 6 bases between the two germline ends. The CDR3 sequence is CASSYSRFQETQYF. The CDR3 nucleotides read TGTGCCAGCAGTTACTCCCGGTTCCAAGAGACCCAGTACTTC.

The chain has TRBV29-1 and TRBJ2-5; 11 positions agree with TRBD2. Germline CDR1 and CDR2: SQVTM and ANQGSEA. CDR3 size: 12 residues. V was pared by 8 bases and J by 4 bases, with 3 bases of the junction left unmatched. CDR3 nucleotides: TGCAGCCCACTAGCGGGAGCAGAGACCCAGTACTTC. Translation gives CSPLAGAETQYF.

The V and J genes are TRBV7-6 and TRBJ2-2, with D unclear. This CDR3 spans 16 amino acids. Trimming pared 1 base from V and 6 bases from J, leaving 15 bases between. Germline CDR1 SGHVS, CDR2 FNYEAQ. CDR3 loop: CASSLVVVSDAGELFF. The CDR3, as DNA: TGTGCCAGCAGCTTAGTTGTCGTGTCGGATGCCGGGGAGCTGTTTTTT.

This chain joins TRBV11-2 and TRBJ2-1; maybe TRBD2 (5 bases). The CDR3 consists of 16 residues. Germline CDR1 is SGHAT and CDR2 is FQNNGV. Deletions cut 0 bases from V and 9 bases from J, with 18 bases between. CDR3 residues: CASSLDRLSGRGEQFF. CDR3 nucleotides: TGTGCCAGCAGCTTAGATCGACTATCGGGTCGGGGTGAGCAGTTCTTC.

This chain connects TRBV12-5 to TRBJ1-6, with D hard to call. CDR3 length equals 13 residues. Germline V lookup: CDR1 LGHNT, CDR2 FRNRAP. The ends were cut back, 1 base at V and 7 bases at J, with 5 bases in the middle. DNA of the CDR3: TGTGCTAGTGGTTTGGACCCCAATTCACCCCTCCACTTT. Protein sequence: CASGLDPNSPLHF.

As for this clone: A junction end diverges from the germline sequence, so it may reflect a read error. The chain's CDR3 is CASSPRPGGNTIYF. As DNA, the CDR3 is TGTGCCAGCTCGCCACGGCCGGGGGGAAACACCATATATTTT. This rearrangement joins TRBV18 to TRBJ1-3; D is uncertain. Per the germline V gene, CDR1 is KGHSH and CDR2 is LQKENI. The CDR3 totals 14 residues.

The chain combines TRBV5-1 with TRBJ1-6; D is unresolved. Trimming removed 4 bases from V and 11 bases from J, with 22 bases in between. Germline CDR1 SGHRS, CDR2 YFSETQ. The CDR3 spans 16 residues. In DNA form, the CDR3 reads TGCGCCAGCAGCCCCGCCGGAGGACGGCTCGGCCCACCCCTCCACTTT. This encodes CASSPAGGRLGPPLHF.

The chain carries TRBV19 and TRBJ2-1, with 10 nucleotides matching TRBD2. The CDR3 contains 13 residues. Trimming removed 7 bases from V and 15 bases from J; junction bases left unmatched: 12. The germline V gene encodes CDR1 LNHDA and CDR2 SQIVND (reference sequence). The CDR3 region has the DNA TGTGCCAGTACCAGGCCTAGCGGGGGCCAGCGGTTCTTC. This encodes CASTRPSGGQRFF.

The J gene is TRBJ2-1, the V gene TRBV19; TRBD2 might be the D (5 bases). The CDR3 consists of 14 residues. V was cut by 9 bases and J by 9 bases, with 21 bases left in between. CDR1 is LNHDA and CDR2 is SQIVND in the germline V gene (reference sequence). CDR3 DNA: TGTGCCAGGGTGAGGGCCGACGGACGGGGTGAGCAGTTCTTC. As protein: CARVRADGRGEQFF.

The chain combines TRBV7-2 with TRBJ2-7; tentative D call: TRBD2 (5 bases). The V and J ends lost 11 bases and 3 bases respectively, with 14 bases between them. Germline lookup yields CDR1 SGHTA and CDR2 FQGNSA. This CDR3 contains 12 residues. CDR3 nucleotide sequence: TGTGCCGAAGCGGCGGATCTCTACGAGCAGTACTTC. Its protein product is CAEAADLYEQYF.

The table lists this clone with a count of one. This sequence joins TRBV4-1 and TRBJ2-1; 9 bases map to TRBD1. Losses at the gene ends were 1 base for V and 1 base for J; bases not matched to a gene: 2. The CDR3 contains 16 residues. From germline, CDR1 is MGHRA and CDR2 YSYEKL. The CDR3 DNA is TGCGCCAGCAGCCAAGGCGGGACAGGGTCCTACAATGAGCAGTTCTTC. The encoded protein is CASSQGGTGSYNEQFF.